What follows describes a single T cell receptor beta chain. The CDR3 length is 14 residues. Germline CDR1 and CDR2: MNHEY and SVGAGI. Trimming cost V 5 bases and J 0 bases, with 10 bases left between them. The primer mix had 60 Vbeta and 13 Jbeta primers. Only in-frame clones appear in the TCRdb table, and some are missing; sequencing was by immunoSEQ multiplex PCR. The sample has about 60,000 clones; about 70% are singletons. This entry comes from a study of cytomegalovirus exposure and HLA in healthy donors. At collection, donors were nominally healthy, but unrecorded immune exposures were probable. Sequencing used PBMCs. This sequence joins TRBV6-5 and TRBJ1-1; no firm D call. This sequence was found in a woman aged 55 to 70 in good health and CMV-seropositive. Here the CDR3 reads CASSQLYLNTEAFF. CDR3 coding DNA: TGTGCCAGCAGTCAACTATACCTGAACACTGAAGCTTTCTTT.